Presented here are 10 T cell receptor beta chains from one specimen sequenced in a study of CD8 T cells in ankylosing spondylitis (dated by TCRdb to the late 2010s). Library preparation employed 5' RACE. The data were produced on an Illumina HiSeq 2500. TCRdb handled the public reads itself, with Q25 trimming in fastp and clone calling in MiXCR, and kept productive beta chains. Every distinct CDR3 protein forms one entry, paired with its most common genes and DNA. For this sample the table gives 40,000 to 55,000 distinct CDR3 sequences, of which 6% to 7.5% were detected only once. The biggest ten clones account for 7.5% to 10% of the sample. Material for sequencing was blood, either unsorted or a sorted T cell fraction (not recorded which). The receptors were sampled from a female donor with ankylosing spondylitis or in good health (not recorded which).

This clonotype was counted ten times or more. The chain has TRBV5-1 and TRBJ2-3; TRBD1 might be the D (7 bases). CDR3 length: 16 residues. V was cut by 1 base and J by 7 bases, with 19 bases left in between. Germline lookup yields CDR1 SGHRS and CDR2 YFSETQ. CDR3 amino acids: CASSLIRGAVGNTQYF. The CDR3 region has the DNA TGCGCCAGCAGCTTGATCAGGGGGGCCGTCGGGAATACGCAGTATTTT.

In its sample, this clonotype was seen many times. The rearrangement joins TRBV2 to TRBJ1-5; D is perhaps TRBD1 (6 bases). Per germline, CDR1 SNHLY and CDR2 FYNNEI. Between the trimmed V and J ends, which lost 7 bases and 2 bases, there was a span of 21 bases. The CDR3 has 17 residues. CDR3 DNA sequence: TGTGCCAGCAACCCCGGGCAGGGGAGATGGGGCAATCAGCCCCAGCATTTT. This encodes CASNPGQGRWGNQPQHF.

This clonotype was recorded many times. The rearrangement links TRBV5-1 to TRBJ2-5; D call uncertain. Per germline, CDR1 SGHRS and CDR2 YFSETQ. V lost 0 bases and J 0 bases, leaving 6 bases between the germline ends. This CDR3 contains 14 residues. The CDR3 nucleotides are TGCGCCAGCAGCTTGGTGGCCGACCAAGAGACCCAGTACTTC. It specifies CASSLVADQETQYF. Together with reference TRBV5-1 and TRBJ2-5, the CDR3 gives the full variable domain: KAGVTQTPRYLIKTRGQQVTLSCSPISGHRSVSWYQQTPGQGLQFLFEYFSETQRNKGNFPGRFSGRQFSNSRSEMNVSTLELGDSALYLCASSLVADQETQYFGPGTRLLVL.

At least ten counts were recorded for this clonotype. Written as DNA, the CDR3 is TGCAGTGCACCCGGACTAGCGGGGGGGAATGAGCAGTTCTTC. Its translation is CSAPGLAGGNEQFF. The V call is TRBV20-1, the J call TRBJ2-1; TRBD2 aligns across 15 bases. The CDR3 is made up of 14 amino acids. V gave up 6 bases and J gave up 7 bases; unmatched junction bases: 4. Germline CDR1 is DFQATT and CDR2 is SNEGSKA (reference sequence).

Turning to this clonotype: Being one base from a much bigger clone, this may be a read error. The chain couples TRBV20-1 to TRBJ1-1; D may be TRBD1 (6 bases). The CDR3 loop spans 13 amino acids. In germline, CDR1 is DFQATT, CDR2 SNEGSKA (reference sequence). V was pared by 5 bases and J by 4 bases, with 14 bases between. Written as DNA, the CDR3 is TGCAGTGCTCCAGGACAGATGAGCACTGAAGCTTTCTTT. It yields the protein CSAPGQMSTEAFF.

At least ten counts were recorded for this clonotype. The chain employs TRBV2 and TRBJ2-5; possibly TRBD2 for D (6 bases). V dropped 4 bases and J dropped 2 bases, with 14 bases sitting between them. This CDR3 is 15 amino acids long. Per the germline V gene, CDR1 is SNHLY and CDR2 is FYNNEI. This CDR3 is CASSGASVIQETQYF. In DNA form, the CDR3 reads TGTGCCAGCAGTGGAGCTAGCGTGATTCAAGAGACCCAGTACTTC.

The sample holds many counts of this clonotype. The rearrangement links TRBV6-5 to TRBJ1-1; D is unclear. Germline V lookup: CDR1 MNHEY, CDR2 SVGAGI. CDR3 size: 15 residues. Trimming pared 0 bases from V and 1 base from J, leaving 9 bases between. The CDR3 region has the DNA TGTGCCAGCAGTTACTCGATGCAAGCGAACACTGAAGCTTTCTTT. Its translation is CASSYSMQANTEAFF.

This clonotype was observed a handful of times. The gene calls are TRBV7-9 and TRBJ2-5; D ambiguous. The CDR3 has 15 amino acids. Germline-derived CDR1 and CDR2 are SEHNR and FQNEAQ (reference sequence). V lost 7 bases, J lost 0 bases, and 15 bases lay in between. The CDR3, as DNA: TGTGCCAGCAACCCTTCGGTTGTAAACCAAGAGACCCAGTACTTC. Translating it yields CASNPSVVNQETQYF.

At least ten counts were recorded for this clonotype. This chain connects TRBV12-3 or TRBV12-4 to TRBJ2-1; no clear D gene. Trimming removed 0 bases from V and 2 bases from J, with 8 bases in between. The CDR3 extends over 15 amino acids. The CDR3 loop is CASSLAGRTYNEQFF. The CDR3 DNA is TGTGCCAGCAGTTTAGCAGGGCGAACCTACAATGAGCAGTTCTTC.

This clonotype was counted at least ten times. The gene calls are TRBV5-1 and TRBJ2-2; D possibly uses TRBD1 or TRBD2 (6 bases each). The CDR3 is 16 residues long. Deletions cut 1 base from V and 3 bases from J, with 13 bases between. Germline V gene sequence: CDR1 SGHRS, CDR2 YFSETQ. The CDR3 protein is CASSLFGGLDTGELFF. The CDR3 DNA reads TGCGCCAGCAGCTTGTTCGGGGGCTTAGACACCGGGGAGCTGTTTTTT.